Described below is a single T cell receptor beta chain sequence and its context. Its specific antigen is unknown. Base qualities are not provided; no much larger clone lies one nucleotide away. The CDR3 measures 17 amino acids from cysteine to phenylalanine. CDR3 DNA only is kept here, 51 bases in frame from base 1. The junction carries 15 bases between V and J, which are trimmed by 2 bases and 0 bases respectively. The germline V gene yields SGHNT for CDR1 and YENEEA for CDR2. This specimen comes from a study of T cell changes during pregnancy in multiple sclerosis (dated by TCRdb to the late 2010s). Regarding the complete study: The study looked at changes in the T cell repertoire across pregnancy in women with multiple sclerosis.

Library prep was done by the immunoSEQ multiplex PCR assay. In TCRdb, the immuneACCESS table is reduced to in-frame sequences with V and J assigned. These tables do not hold every clone; where another copy was compared, an unresolved V gene accounts for under half, and the others remain unexplained. This sample holds about 50,000 clones; around 92% were observed only once. The ten biggest clones cover approximately 0.5% of the sample. The chain links TRBV11-3 with TRBJ2-3; a tentative D call is TRBD1 (5 bases match). The sequence was obtained from a female donor with multiple sclerosis, enrolled in a pregnancy study. The material sequenced was CD4+ T cells from peripheral blood mononuclear cells, taken after pregnancy. The encoded CDR3 is CASSLMTAYSSTDTQYF. The nucleotide sequence reads TGTGCCAGCAGCTTAATGACAGCCTATTCTAGCACAGATACGCAGTATTTT.